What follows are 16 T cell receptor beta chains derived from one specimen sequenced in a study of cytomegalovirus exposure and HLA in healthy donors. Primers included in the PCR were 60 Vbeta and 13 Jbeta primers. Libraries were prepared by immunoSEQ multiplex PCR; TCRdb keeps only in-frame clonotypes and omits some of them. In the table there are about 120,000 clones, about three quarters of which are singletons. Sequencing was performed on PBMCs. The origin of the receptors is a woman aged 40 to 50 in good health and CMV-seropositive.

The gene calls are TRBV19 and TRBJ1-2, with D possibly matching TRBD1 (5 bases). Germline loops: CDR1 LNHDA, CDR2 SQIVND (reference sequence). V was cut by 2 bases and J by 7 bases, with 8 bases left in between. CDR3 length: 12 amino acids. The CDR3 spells CASSITGGGYTF. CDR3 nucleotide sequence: TGTGCCAGTAGTATAACCGGGGGTGGCTACACCTTC. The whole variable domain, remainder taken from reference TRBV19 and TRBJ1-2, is DGGITQSPKYLFRKEGQNVTLSCEQNLNHDAMYWYRQDPGQGLRLIYYSQIVNDFQKGDIAEGYSVSREKKESFPLTVTSAQKNPTAFYLCASSITGGGYTFGSGTRLTVV.

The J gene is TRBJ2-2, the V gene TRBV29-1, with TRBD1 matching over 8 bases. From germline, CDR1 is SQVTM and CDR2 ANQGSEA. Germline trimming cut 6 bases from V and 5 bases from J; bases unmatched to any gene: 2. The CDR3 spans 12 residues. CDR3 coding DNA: TGCAGCGTGCGGACAGGGACCGGGGAGCTGTTTTTT. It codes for CSVRTGTGELFF.

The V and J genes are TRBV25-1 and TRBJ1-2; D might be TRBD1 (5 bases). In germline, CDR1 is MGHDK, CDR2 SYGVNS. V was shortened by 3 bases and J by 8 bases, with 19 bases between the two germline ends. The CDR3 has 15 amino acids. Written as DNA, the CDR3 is TGTGCCAGCAGTGACTCCTCCCTTGGGGCGCGGGGCTACACCTTC. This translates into CASSDSSLGARGYTF.

CDR3 sequence: CASSRTGTEAFF. CDR3 DNA sequence: TGTGCCAGCAGCCGTACAGGAACTGAAGCTTTCTTT. V and J are TRBV6-5 and TRBJ1-1, with D tentatively TRBD1 (5 bases). The CDR3 extends over 12 amino acids. Per the germline V gene, CDR1 is MNHEY and CDR2 is SVGAGI. V gave up 6 bases and J gave up 5 bases, with 10 bases separating them.

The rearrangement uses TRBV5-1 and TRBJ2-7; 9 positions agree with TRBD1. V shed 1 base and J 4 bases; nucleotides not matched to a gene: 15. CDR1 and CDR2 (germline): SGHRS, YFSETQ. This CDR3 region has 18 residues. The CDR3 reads CASSLPSPSSTGGYEQYF. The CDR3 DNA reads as TGCGCCAGCAGCTTGCCCTCACCGTCCTCGACAGGGGGGTACGAGCAGTACTTC.

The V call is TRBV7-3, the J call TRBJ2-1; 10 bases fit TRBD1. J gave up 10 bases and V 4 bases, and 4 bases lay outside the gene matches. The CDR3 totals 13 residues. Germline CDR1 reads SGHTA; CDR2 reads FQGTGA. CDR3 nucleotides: TGTGCCAGCAGCTCGGACAGGGGGGGAGAGCAGTTCTTC. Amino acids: CASSSDRGGEQFF.

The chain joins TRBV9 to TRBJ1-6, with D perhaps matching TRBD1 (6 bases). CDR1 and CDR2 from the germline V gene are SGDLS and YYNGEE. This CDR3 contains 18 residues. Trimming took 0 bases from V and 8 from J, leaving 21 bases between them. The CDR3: CASSVEGSPRGRHSPLHF. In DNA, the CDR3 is TGTGCCAGCAGCGTAGAGGGCAGCCCCAGGGGTAGGCATTCACCCCTCCACTTT.

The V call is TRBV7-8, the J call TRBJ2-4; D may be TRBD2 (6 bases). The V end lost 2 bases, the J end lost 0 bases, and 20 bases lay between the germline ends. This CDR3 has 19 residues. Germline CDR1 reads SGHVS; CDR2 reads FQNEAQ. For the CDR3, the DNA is TGTGCCAGCAGCTTATTAGGTTCCGCGGGACCGTCAGCCAAAAACATTCAGTACTTC. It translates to CASSLLGSAGPSAKNIQYF.

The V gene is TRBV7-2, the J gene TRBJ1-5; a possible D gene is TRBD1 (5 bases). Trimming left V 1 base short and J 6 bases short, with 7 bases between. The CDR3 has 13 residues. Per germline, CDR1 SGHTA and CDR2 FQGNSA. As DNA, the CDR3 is TGTGCCAGCAGCTTAGATCAGGGTCAGCCCCAGCATTTT. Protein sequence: CASSLDQGQPQHF. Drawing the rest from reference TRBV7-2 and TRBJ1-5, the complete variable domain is GAGVSQSPSNKVTEKGKDVELRCDPISGHTALYWYRQSLGQGLEFLIYFQGNSAPDKSGLPSDRFSAERTGGSVSTLTIQRTQQEDSAVYLCASSLDQGQPQHFGDGTRLSIL.

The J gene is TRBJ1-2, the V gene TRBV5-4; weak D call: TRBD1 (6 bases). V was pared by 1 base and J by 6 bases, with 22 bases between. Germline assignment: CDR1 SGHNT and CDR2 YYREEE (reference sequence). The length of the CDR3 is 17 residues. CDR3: CASSLYLGTPPAHGYTF. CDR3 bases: TGTGCCAGCAGCTTGTATCTAGGGACACCACCTGCCCATGGCTACACCTTC.

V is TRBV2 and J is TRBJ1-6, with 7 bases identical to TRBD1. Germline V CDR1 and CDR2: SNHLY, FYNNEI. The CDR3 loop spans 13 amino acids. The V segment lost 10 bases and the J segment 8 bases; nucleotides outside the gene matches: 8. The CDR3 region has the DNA TGTGCCACCTCGGGGCAGGGGGATTCACCCCTCCACTTT. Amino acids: CATSGQGDSPLHF.

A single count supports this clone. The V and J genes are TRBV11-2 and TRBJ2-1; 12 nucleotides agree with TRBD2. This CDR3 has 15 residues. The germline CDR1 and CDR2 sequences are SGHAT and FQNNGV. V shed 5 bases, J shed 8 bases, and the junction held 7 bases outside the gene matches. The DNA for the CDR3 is TGTGCCAGCAGCCCCGCTAGCGGGGGGGTCGATGAGCAGTTCTTC. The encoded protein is CASSPASGGVDEQFF.

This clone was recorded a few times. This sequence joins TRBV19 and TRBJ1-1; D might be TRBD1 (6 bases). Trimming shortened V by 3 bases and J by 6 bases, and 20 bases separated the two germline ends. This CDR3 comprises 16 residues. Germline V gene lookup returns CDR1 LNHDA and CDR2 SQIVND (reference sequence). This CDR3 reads CASSMGNRDRRSEAFF. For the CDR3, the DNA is TGTGCCAGTAGTATGGGGAACAGGGACCGGAGGTCTGAAGCTTTCTTT.

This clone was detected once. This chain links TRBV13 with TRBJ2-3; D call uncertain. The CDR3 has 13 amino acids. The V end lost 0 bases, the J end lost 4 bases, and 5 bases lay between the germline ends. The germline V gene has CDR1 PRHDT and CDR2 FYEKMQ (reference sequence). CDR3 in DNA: TGTGCCAGCAGCTTAGGCCGGGCAGATACGCAGTATTTT. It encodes CASSLGRADTQYF.

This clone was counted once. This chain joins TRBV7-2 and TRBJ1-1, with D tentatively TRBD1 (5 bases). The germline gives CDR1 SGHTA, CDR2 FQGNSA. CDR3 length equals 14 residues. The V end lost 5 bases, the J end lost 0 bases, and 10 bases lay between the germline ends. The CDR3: CASSSRALNTEAFF. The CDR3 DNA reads TGTGCCAGCAGCAGCAGGGCTTTGAACACTGAAGCTTTCTTT.

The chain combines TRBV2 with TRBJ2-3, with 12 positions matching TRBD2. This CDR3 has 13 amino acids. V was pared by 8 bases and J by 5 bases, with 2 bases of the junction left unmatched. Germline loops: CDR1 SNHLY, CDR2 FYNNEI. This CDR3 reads CASLAGGEDTQYF. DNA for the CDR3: TGTGCCAGCCTAGCGGGGGGGGAAGATACGCAGTATTTT.